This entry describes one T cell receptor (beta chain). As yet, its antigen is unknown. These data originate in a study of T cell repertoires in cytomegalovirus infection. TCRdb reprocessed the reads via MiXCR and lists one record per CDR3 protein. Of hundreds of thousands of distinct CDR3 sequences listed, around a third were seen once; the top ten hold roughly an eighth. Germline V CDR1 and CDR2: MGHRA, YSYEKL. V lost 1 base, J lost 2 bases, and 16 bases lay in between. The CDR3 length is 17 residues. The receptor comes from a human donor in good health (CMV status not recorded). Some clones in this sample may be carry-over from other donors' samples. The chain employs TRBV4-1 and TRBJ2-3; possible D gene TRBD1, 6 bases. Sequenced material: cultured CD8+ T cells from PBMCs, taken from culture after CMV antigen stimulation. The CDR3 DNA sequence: TGCGCCAGCAGCCAAGTGTTAGGGGGACCCTCCACAGATACGCAGTATTTT. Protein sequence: CASSQVLGGPSTDTQYF.